This T cell receptor (beta chain) came from a study of blood T cell repertoires in COVID-19. The assay was immunoSEQ multiplex PCR, and TCRdb's table has in-frame clones only and misses some. Of 300,000 to 400,000 clones listed, around nine tenths are singletons. The CDR3 has 15 amino acids. Per the germline V gene, CDR1 is MNHEY and CDR2 is SMNVEV (reference sequence). V lost 8 bases and J lost 1, with 15 bases in between. The sequencing sample was made of PBMCs or T cells enriched from blood (not recorded which). The sequence derives from a man between 60 and 70 years old who had recovered from COVID-19. The V and J genes are TRBV27 and TRBJ1-5; D call uncertain. CDR3 region: CASLSPWESNQPQHF. CDR3 bases: TGTGCCAGCCTCAGCCCCTGGGAGAGCAATCAGCCCCAGCATTTT.